This TCR beta chain was obtained from a study of blood T cell repertoires in COVID-19. TCRdb's copy holds only in-frame clones and misses some; the assay was immunoSEQ multiplex PCR. The sample has about 130,000 clones, about 80% seen once; the top ten hold 8.5% to 10%. The CDR3 is 14 residues long. Germline V gene sequence: CDR1 SGHAT, CDR2 FQNNGV. Trimming at V came to 3 bases and at J to 5 bases, leaving 6 bases not matched to a gene. Sequencing was performed on peripheral blood. The TCR was taken from a man aged 35-49 years with active or convalescent COVID-19. The rearrangement joins TRBV11-2 to TRBJ1-1; TRBD1 matches at 7 bases. CDR3 region: CASSLEGALTEAFF. CDR3 bases: TGTGCCAGCAGCTTGGAGGGGGCGTTGACTGAAGCTTTCTTT.